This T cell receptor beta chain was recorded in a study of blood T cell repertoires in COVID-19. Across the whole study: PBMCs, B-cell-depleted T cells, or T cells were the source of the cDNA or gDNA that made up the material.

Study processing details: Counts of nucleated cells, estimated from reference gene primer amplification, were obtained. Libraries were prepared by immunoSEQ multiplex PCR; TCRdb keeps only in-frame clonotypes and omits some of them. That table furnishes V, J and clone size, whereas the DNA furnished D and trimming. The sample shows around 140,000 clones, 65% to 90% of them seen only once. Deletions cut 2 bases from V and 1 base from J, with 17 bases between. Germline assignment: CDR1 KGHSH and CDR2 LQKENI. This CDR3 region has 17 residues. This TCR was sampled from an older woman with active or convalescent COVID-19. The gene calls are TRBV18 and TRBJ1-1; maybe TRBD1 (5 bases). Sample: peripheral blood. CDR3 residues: CASSPLPARTGNTEAFF. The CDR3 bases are TGTGCCAGCTCACCATTGCCGGCCCGCACAGGGAACACTGAAGCTTTCTTT. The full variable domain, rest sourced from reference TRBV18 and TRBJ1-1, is NAGVMQNPRHLVRRRGQEARLRCSPMKGHSHVYWYRQLPEEGLKFMVYLQKENIIDESGMPKERFSAEFPKEGPSILRIQQVVRGDSAAYFCASSPLPARTGNTEAFFGQGTRLTVV.